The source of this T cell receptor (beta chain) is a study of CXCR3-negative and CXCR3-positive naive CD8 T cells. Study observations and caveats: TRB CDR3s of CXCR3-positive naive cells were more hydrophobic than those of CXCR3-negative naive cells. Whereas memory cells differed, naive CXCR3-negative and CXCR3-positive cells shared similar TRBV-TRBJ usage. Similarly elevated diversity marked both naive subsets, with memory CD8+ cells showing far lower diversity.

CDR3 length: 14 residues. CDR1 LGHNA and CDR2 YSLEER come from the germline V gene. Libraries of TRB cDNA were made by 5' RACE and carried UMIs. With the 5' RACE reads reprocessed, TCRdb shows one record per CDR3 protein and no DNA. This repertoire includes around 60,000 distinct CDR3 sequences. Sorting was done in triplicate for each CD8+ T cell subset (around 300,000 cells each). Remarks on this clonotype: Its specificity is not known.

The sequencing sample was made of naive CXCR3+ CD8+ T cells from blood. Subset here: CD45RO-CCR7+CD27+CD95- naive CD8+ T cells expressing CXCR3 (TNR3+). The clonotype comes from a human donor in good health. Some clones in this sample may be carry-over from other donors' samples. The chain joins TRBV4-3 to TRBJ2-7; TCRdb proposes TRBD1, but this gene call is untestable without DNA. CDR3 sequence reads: CASSTGTGGGEQYF.